This T cell receptor (beta chain) emerged from a study of naive and memory T cell subsets. The SP2 primer and nested alpha and beta constant region primers amplified ligated cDNA in four rounds. TCRdb analysed the 5' RACE reads with MiXCR anew, one entry per CDR3 protein. The top ten hold roughly 0.8% of the sample, which has 48,000 or so distinct CDR3 sequences, roughly 4.7% seen once. The library had UMIs added by 3' ligation of an oligonucleotide to TCR cDNA. There are 15 residues in the CDR3. Germline lookup yields CDR1 SEHNR and CDR2 FQNEAQ (reference sequence). V was trimmed by 6 bases and J by 1 base, leaving 12 bases between them. This clonotype was detected ten times or more.

The clonotype originates from a female donor in good health. This chain links TRBV7-9 with TRBJ2-2; weak D call: TRBD1 (6 bases). CDR3 DNA sequence: TGTGCCAGCAGTCACAGGGTGCAGAACACCGGGGAGCTGTTTTTT. Protein: CASSHRVQNTGELFF.